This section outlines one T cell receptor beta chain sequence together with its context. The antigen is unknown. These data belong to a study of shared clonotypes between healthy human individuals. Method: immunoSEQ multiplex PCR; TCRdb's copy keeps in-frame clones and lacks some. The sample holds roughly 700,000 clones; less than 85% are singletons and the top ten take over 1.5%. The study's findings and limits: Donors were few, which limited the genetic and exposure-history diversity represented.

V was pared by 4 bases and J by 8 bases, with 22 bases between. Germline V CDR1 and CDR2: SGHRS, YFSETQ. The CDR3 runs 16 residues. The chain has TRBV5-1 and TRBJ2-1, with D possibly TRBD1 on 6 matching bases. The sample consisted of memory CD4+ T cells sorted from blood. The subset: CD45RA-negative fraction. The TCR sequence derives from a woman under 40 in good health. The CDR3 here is CASSGTLVGSGHEQFF. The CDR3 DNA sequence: TGCGCCAGCAGCGGGACACTAGTCGGCTCTGGCCATGAGCAGTTCTTC.